This TCR beta chain is from a study of blood T cells in healthy people across ages. This clonotype was detected once. One end of the junction is discordant with germline, which a read error may explain. Alongside a J-beta primer mix, a sample-barcoded 5' primer served in a second PCR lasting about 7 to 11 cycles. Sequencing recovered at least 2.5 million CDR3-containing paired-end reads from each sample. From the 5' RACE reads, TCRdb called clonotypes with MiXCR, one entry per CDR3 protein. The sample records some 920,000 distinct CDR3 sequences, roughly 51% being singletons. Every sample yielded at least 7 million isolated PBMCs. Germline-derived CDR1 and CDR2 are SGHDT and YYEEEE. The CDR3 has 13 residues.

This chain joins TRBV5-6 and TRBJ1-2; possibly TRBD1 for D (5 bases). This TCR was sampled from a woman aged 60 to 75 in good health. Sequencing was done on a sample of blood. The CDR3 region is CAGSLSRGPGYTF. The DNA for the CDR3 is TGTGCCGGCAGCTTGTCGCGGGGACCTGGCTACACCTTC.